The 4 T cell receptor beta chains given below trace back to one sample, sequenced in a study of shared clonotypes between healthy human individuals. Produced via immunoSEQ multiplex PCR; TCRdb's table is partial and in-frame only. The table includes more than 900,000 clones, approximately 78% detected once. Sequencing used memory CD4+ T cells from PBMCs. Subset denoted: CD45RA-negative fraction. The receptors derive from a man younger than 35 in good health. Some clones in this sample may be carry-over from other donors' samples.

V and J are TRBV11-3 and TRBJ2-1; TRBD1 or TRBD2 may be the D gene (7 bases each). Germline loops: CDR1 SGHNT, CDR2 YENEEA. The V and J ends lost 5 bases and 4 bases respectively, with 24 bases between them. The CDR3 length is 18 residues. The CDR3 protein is CASSQGGDRLWEYNEQFF. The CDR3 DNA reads TGTGCCAGCAGCCAGGGGGGGGACCGCCTCTGGGAATACAATGAGCAGTTCTTC.

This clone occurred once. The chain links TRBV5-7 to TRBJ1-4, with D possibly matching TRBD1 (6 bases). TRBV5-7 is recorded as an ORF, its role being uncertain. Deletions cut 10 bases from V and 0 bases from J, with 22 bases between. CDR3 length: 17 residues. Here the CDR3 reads CAPTNGGWATTNEKLFF. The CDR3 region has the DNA TGTGCCCCGACCAATGGGGGCTGGGCGACAACTAATGAAAAACTGTTTTTT.

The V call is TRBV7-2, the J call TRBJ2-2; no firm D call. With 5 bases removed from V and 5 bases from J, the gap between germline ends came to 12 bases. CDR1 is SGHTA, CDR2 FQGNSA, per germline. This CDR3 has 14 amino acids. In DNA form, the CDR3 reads TGTGCCAGCAGCGCCAGGTTCGGGACCGGGGAGCTGTTTTTT. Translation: CASSARFGTGELFF.

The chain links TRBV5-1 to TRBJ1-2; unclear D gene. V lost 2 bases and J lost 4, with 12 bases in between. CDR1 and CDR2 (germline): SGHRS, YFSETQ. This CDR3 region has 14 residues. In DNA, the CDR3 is TGCGCCAGCAGCTTTGACGGGAACCCCTATGGCTACACCTTC. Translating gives CASSFDGNPYGYTF. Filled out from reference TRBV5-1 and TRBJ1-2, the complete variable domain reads KAGVTQTPRYLIKTRGQQVTLSCSPISGHRSVSWYQQTPGQGLQFLFEYFSETQRNKGNFPGRFSGRQFSNSRSEMNVSTLELGDSALYLCASSFDGNPYGYTFGSGTRLTVV.